The 20 T cell receptor beta chains below all came from one sample that was sequenced in a study of T-cell reconstitution after alpha-beta-depleted transplantation in children. TCRbeta library construction was performed incorporating unique molecular identifiers. Each CDR3 protein is one row after TCRdb ran MiXCR on the PCR reads. This table has about 240,000 distinct CDR3 sequences, approximately 12% appearing once. The material sequenced was PBMCs from the stem cell graft donor, taken from the stem cell graft. The receptor set was obtained from a human donor who donated a stem cell graft to a child with acute lymphoblastic leukemia.

This clonotype has a count of ten or more. This chain connects TRBV29-1 to TRBJ2-7, with 12 bases that match TRBD2. The germline V gene encodes CDR1 SQVTM and CDR2 ANQGSEA. With V trimmed by 6 bases and J by 7 bases, 10 bases remained unmatched. This CDR3 comprises 14 residues. CDR3 coding DNA: TGCAGCGTCCCAAGACTAGCGGGAGAGACTGAGCAGTACTTC. This translates into CSVPRLAGETEQYF.

This clonotype was counted ten times or more. The chain carries TRBV7-6 and TRBJ1-1; D may be TRBD1 (5 bases). The CDR3 consists of 14 residues. Trimming took off 5 bases at V and 5 bases at J, with 15 bases between the two ends. Germline V CDR1 and CDR2: SGHVS, FNYEAQ. CDR3 in amino acids: CASSLQGGKTEAFF. CDR3 in DNA: TGTGCCAGCAGCCTCCAGGGAGGGAAGACTGAAGCTTTCTTT.

This clonotype was counted at least ten times. The chain links TRBV7-2 to TRBJ2-7; perhaps TRBD2 as D (5 bases). This CDR3 comprises 13 residues. Germline V lookup: CDR1 SGHTA, CDR2 FQGNSA. The V end lost 3 bases, the J end lost 9 bases, and 15 bases lay between the germline ends. CDR3 protein: CASSFTGNDGQYF. In DNA, the CDR3 is TGTGCCAGCAGCTTCACCGGGAACGACGGGCAGTACTTC.

CDR3 loop: CATSDPRLTVQETQYF. The CDR3 nucleotides are TGTGCCACCAGTGACCCTCGGCTCACGGTCCAAGAGACCCAGTACTTC. The V call is TRBV24-1, the J call TRBJ2-5; D is uncertain. The V and J ends lost 4 bases and 1 base respectively, with 15 bases between them. The CDR3 sequence is 16 residues long. Germline CDR1 is KGHDR and CDR2 is SFDVKD.

The rearrangement joins TRBV30 to TRBJ1-1, with D possibly being TRBD1 (5 bases). The germline V gene encodes CDR1 GTSNPN and CDR2 SVGIG (reference sequence). This CDR3 contains 14 residues. V was pared by 1 base and J by 3 bases, with 12 bases between. The CDR3 reads CAWSAGQMHTEAFF. CDR3 nucleotides: TGTGCCTGGAGTGCAGGACAAATGCACACTGAAGCTTTCTTT.

A remark on this clonotype: This may be a read error: a much more frequent sequence differs by one nucleotide. The gene calls are TRBV28 and TRBJ1-1; D may be TRBD1 (5 bases). Germline values: CDR1 MDHEN, CDR2 SYDVKM. The CDR3 length is 15 residues. Trimming took 4 bases from V and 0 from J, leaving 12 bases between them. This chain's CDR3 is CASSYTRGVNTEAFF. DNA of the CDR3: TGTGCCAGCAGTTATACACGGGGCGTGAACACTGAAGCTTTCTTT.

Many counts were recorded for this clonotype. The chain links TRBV6-6 to TRBJ1-2; the match to TRBD1 covers 7 bases. This CDR3 has 13 residues. Germline lookup yields CDR1 MNHNY and CDR2 SVGAGI (reference sequence). V trimming: 6 bases; J trimming: 2 bases; junction bases outside the gene matches: 3. The CDR3 sequence: CASRPGQNYGYTF. The DNA for the CDR3 is TGTGCCAGCAGGCCGGGACAGAACTATGGCTACACCTTC.

This clonotype was counted ten times or more. V gene TRBV11-3 combines with J gene TRBJ2-1; TRBD1 is a possible D gene (6 bases). Germline V CDR1 and CDR2: SGHNT, YENEEA. V shed 4 bases and J shed 7 bases, with 8 bases lying between them. The CDR3 contains 12 residues. The CDR3 protein is CASSSTGNEQFF. CDR3 in DNA: TGTGCCAGCAGCTCTACAGGGAATGAGCAGTTCTTC.

In its sample, this clonotype was seen many times. The chain couples TRBV15 to TRBJ1-1, with D hard to call. Per germline, CDR1 LNHNV and CDR2 YYDKDF (reference sequence). Deletions cut 5 bases from V and 5 bases from J, with 18 bases between. CDR3 length: 15 residues. CDR3 sequence: CATSETLTGGTEAFF. CDR3 nucleotide sequence: TGTGCCACCAGCGAGACGTTGACTGGTGGAACTGAAGCTTTCTTT.

This clonotype was counted only a few times. The CDR3 loop reads CASSIITGSNQPQHF. The CDR3 DNA reads as TGTGCCAGCAGCATTATCACAGGTAGCAATCAGCCCCAGCATTTT. V is TRBV7-2 and J is TRBJ1-5, with D possibly TRBD1 on 5 matching bases. Germline assignment: CDR1 SGHTA and CDR2 FQGNSA. The CDR3 totals 15 residues. V was shortened by 5 bases and J by 0 bases, with 11 bases between the two germline ends.

This clonotype came up many times. The chain has TRBV7-2 and TRBJ1-1, with TRBD1 identical over 7 bases. The germline V gene encodes CDR1 SGHTA and CDR2 FQGNSA. The CDR3 sequence is 15 residues long. The junction had 12 bases not matched to a gene; V was cut back by 4 bases and J by 7 bases. CDR3 nucleotide sequence: TGTGCCAGCAGCTATGGATCGACAGGGCGGGATGAAGCTTTCTTT. It translates to CASSYGSTGRDEAFF.

This clonotype has a count of ten or more. The V gene is TRBV10-3, the J gene TRBJ2-1; 9 bases line up with TRBD1. V was pared by 11 bases and J by 5 bases, with 16 bases of the junction left unmatched. Germline V gene lookup returns CDR1 ENHRY and CDR2 SYGVKD. The CDR3 length is 16 residues. The CDR3 loop is CAVNPSGTGMDNEQFF. DNA of the CDR3: TGTGCCGTGAACCCCTCCGGGACAGGGATGGACAATGAGCAGTTCTTC.

In its sample, this clonotype was seen many times. V usage is TRBV29-1 and J usage is TRBJ2-1, with 15 bases matching TRBD2. The CDR3 has 16 amino acids. J was trimmed by 5 bases and V by 7 bases; bases with no gene match: 9. Germline lookup yields CDR1 SQVTM and CDR2 ANQGSEA. CDR3 DNA: TGCAGCGCCACAGGACTAGCGGGAGGGCGGCACAATGAGCAGTTCTTC. This encodes CSATGLAGGRHNEQFF.

The table lists this clonotype with a few counts. The chain recombines TRBV5-1 with TRBJ2-5; TRBD1 is a possible D gene (6 bases). The CDR3 runs to 14 residues. V was clipped by 1 base and J by 3 bases, with 10 bases between them. Germline CDR1 SGHRS, CDR2 YFSETQ. Written as DNA, the CDR3 is TGCGCCAGCAGCTTGCTGGACAGCAAAGAGACCCAGTACTTC. This codes for CASSLLDSKETQYF.

This clonotype was picked up many times. The chain has TRBV27 and TRBJ2-3, with D maybe TRBD1 (6 bases). V was clipped by 8 bases and J by 6 bases, with 9 bases between them. Germline values: CDR1 MNHEY, CDR2 SMNVEV (reference sequence). The CDR3 covers 11 residues. As DNA, the CDR3 is TGTGCCAGCTTCAGGGGTGATACGCAGTATTTT. This codes for CASFRGDTQYF.

This clonotype was observed a handful of times. The CDR3 sequence is CASGGTGGIGSPLHF. In DNA, the CDR3 is TGTGCCAGCGGGGGAACAGGGGGTATCGGTTCACCCCTCCACTTT. The rearrangement uses TRBV12-3 or TRBV12-4 and TRBJ1-6, with 8 bases matching TRBD1. The CDR3 extends over 15 amino acids. V was clipped by 8 bases and J by 9 bases; unmatched bases: 12.

This clonotype was counted at least ten times. This chain connects TRBV6-2 or TRBV6-3 to TRBJ2-1; D is possibly TRBD1 or TRBD2 (5 bases each). From germline, CDR1 is MNHEY and CDR2 SVGEGT. The CDR3 has 14 amino acids. The V and J ends lost 8 bases and 6 bases respectively, with 17 bases between them. The CDR3 DNA is TGTGCCAGCTGTTTAGGGGACCACCCCAATGAGCAGTTCTTC. This gives the protein CASCLGDHPNEQFF.

This clonotype was observed at least ten times. CDR3 nucleotide sequence: TGTGCCAGCAGTTTAGGAGGGGCAAAGACTGAAGCTTTCTTT. This translates into CASSLGGAKTEAFF. The chain is built from TRBV12-3 or TRBV12-4 and TRBJ1-1; D might be TRBD1 (5 bases). The V end lost 1 base, the J end lost 5 bases, and 11 bases lay between the germline ends. CDR3 size: 14 residues.

This chain joins TRBV19 and TRBJ2-3, with 7 bases lining up with TRBD2. Trimming cost V 6 bases and J 2 bases; bases outside gene matches: 8. This CDR3 is built from 15 residues. The germline V gene encodes CDR1 LNHDA and CDR2 SQIVND (reference sequence). Written as DNA, the CDR3 is TGTGCCAGTAGACCGAGCGGGGTTACCACAGATACGCAGTATTTT. It translates to CASRPSGVTTDTQYF.

This clonotype was seen at least ten times. In nucleotides, the CDR3 is TGCAGTGCTAGGGCCGGGACAGGTAACAATGAGCAGTTCTTC. Translated: CSARAGTGNNEQFF. The chain is built from TRBV20-1 and TRBJ2-1; 8 nucleotides align to TRBD1. V trimming: 3 bases; J trimming: 5 bases; junction bases outside the gene matches: 6. The CDR3 has 14 amino acids. Germline CDR1 and CDR2: DFQATT and SNEGSKA (reference sequence).